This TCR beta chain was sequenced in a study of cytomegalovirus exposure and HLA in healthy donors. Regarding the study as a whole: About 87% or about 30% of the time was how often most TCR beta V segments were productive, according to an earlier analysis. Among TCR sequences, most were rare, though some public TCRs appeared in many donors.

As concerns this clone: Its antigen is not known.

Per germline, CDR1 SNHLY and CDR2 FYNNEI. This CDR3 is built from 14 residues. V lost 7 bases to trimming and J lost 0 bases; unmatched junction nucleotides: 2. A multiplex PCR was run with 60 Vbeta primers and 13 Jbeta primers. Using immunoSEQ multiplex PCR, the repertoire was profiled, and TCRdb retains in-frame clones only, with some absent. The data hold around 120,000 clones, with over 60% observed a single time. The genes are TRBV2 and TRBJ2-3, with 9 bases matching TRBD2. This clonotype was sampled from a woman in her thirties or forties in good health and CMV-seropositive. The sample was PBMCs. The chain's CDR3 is CASTAGGSTDTQYF. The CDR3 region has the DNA TGTGCCAGCACGGCGGGGGGGAGCACAGATACGCAGTATTTT.